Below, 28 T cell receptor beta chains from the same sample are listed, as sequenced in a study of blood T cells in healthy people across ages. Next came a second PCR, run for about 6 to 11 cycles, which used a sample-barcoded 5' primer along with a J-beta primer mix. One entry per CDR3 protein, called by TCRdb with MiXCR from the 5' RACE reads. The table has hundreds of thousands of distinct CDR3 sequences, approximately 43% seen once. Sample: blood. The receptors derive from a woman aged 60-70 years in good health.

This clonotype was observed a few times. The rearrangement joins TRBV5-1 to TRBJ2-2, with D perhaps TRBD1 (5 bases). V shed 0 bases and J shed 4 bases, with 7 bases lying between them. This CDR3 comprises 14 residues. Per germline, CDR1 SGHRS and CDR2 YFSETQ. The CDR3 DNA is TGCGCCAGCAGCTTGGGACAGTCCACCGGGGAGCTGTTTTTT. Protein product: CASSLGQSTGELFF.

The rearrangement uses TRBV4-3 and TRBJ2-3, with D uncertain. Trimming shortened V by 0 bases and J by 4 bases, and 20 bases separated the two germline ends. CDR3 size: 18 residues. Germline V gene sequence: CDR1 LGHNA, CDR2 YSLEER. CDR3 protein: CASSQDIIVSTSPDTQYF. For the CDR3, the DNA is TGCGCCAGCAGCCAAGATATCATAGTTAGCACAAGCCCAGATACGCAGTATTTT.

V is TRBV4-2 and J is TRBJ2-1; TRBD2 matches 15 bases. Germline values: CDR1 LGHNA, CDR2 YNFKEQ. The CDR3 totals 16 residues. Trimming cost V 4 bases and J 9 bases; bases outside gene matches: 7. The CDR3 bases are TGTGCCAGCAGCCCCTCGGGACTAGCGGGAGGACCTGAGCAGTTCTTC. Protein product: CASSPSGLAGGPEQFF.

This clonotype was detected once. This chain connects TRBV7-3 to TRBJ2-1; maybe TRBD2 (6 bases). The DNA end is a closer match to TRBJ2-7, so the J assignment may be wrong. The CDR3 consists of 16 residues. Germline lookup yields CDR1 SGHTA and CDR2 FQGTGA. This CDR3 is CASSLSSGRSYNEQYF. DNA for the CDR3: TGTGCCAGCAGCTTAAGTAGCGGTCGCTCCTACAATGAGCAGTACTTC.

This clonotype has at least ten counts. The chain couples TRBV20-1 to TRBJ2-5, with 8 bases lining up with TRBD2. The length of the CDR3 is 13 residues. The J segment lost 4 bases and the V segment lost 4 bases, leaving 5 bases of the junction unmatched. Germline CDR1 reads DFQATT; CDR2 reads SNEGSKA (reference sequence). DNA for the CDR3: TGCAGTGCTAAAGCGGGAGAGGGAGAGACCCAGTACTTC. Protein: CSAKAGEGETQYF.

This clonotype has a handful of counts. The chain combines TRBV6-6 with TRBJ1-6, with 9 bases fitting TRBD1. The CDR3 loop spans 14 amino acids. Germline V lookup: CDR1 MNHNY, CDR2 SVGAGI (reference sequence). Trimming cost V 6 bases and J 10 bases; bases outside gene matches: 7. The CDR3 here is CASSATGGVSPLHF. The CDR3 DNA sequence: TGTGCCAGCAGCGCGACAGGGGGAGTCTCACCCCTCCACTTT.

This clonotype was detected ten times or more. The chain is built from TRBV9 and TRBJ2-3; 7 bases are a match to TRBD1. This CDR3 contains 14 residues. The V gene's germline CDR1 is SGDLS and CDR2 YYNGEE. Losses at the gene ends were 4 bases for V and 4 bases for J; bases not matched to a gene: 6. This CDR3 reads CASSRGQRADTQYF. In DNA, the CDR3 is TGTGCCAGCAGCCGGGGACAGCGCGCAGATACGCAGTATTTT. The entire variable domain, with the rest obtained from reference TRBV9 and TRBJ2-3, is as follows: DSGVTQTPKHLITATGQRVTLRCSPRSGDLSVYWYQQSLDQGLQFLIQYYNGEERAKGNILERFSAQQFPDLHSELNLSSLELGDSALYFCASSRGQRADTQYFGPGTRLTVL.

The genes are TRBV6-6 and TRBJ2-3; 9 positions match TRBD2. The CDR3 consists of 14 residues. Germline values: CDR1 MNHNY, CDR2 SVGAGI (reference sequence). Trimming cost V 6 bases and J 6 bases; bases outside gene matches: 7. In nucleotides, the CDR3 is TGTGCCAGCAGAAATAGCGGGAGTGGGGATACGCAGTATTTT. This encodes CASRNSGSGDTQYF.

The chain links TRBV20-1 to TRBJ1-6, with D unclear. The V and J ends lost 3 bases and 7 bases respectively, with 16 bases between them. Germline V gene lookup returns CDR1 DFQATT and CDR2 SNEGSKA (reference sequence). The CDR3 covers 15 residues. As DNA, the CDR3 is TGCAGTGCTAGCGGTATGAGGACGGAGAATTCACCCCTCCACTTT. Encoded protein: CSASGMRTENSPLHF.

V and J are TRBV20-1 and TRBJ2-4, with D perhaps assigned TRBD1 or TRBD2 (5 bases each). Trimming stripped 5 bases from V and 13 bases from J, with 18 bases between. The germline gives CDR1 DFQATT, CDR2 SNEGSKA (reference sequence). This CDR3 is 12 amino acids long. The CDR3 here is CSADRQPRGQYF. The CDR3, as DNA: TGCAGTGCTGACCGACAGCCCAGAGGGCAGTACTTC.

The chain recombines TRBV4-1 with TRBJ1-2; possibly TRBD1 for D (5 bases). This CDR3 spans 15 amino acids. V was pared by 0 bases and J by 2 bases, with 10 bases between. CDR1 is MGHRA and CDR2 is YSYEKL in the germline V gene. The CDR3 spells CASSQEKGNNYGYTF. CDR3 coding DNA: TGCGCCAGCAGCCAAGAGAAGGGGAACAACTATGGCTACACCTTC.

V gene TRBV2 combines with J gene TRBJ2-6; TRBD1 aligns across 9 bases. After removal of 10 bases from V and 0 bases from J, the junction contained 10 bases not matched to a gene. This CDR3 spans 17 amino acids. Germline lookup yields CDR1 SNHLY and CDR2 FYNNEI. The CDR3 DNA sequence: TGTGCCACCAACCGGGACAGGGAAACCTCTGGGGCCAACGTCCTGACTTTC. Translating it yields CATNRDRETSGANVLTF. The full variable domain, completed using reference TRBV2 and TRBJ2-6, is EPEVTQTPSHQVTQMGQEVILRCVPISNHLYFYWYRQILGQKVEFLVSFYNNEISEKSEIFDDQFSVERPDGSNFTLKIRSTKLEDSAMYFCATNRDRETSGANVLTFGAGSRLTVL.

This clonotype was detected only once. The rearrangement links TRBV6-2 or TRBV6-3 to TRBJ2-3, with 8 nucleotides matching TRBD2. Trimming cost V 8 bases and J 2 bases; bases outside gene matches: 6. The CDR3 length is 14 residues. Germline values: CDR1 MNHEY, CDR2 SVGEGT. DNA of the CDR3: TGTGCCAGCGGAGCGGGGGCCCTCACAGATACGCAGTATTTT. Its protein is CASGAGALTDTQYF.

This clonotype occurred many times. This CDR3 reads CASSVAGIPVSEQYF. The DNA of the CDR3 is TGTGCCAGCAGTGTGGCAGGGATCCCAGTTTCCGAGCAGTACTTC. This rearrangement joins TRBV2 to TRBJ2-7; D is possibly TRBD1 (5 bases). CDR3 length: 15 residues. Germline CDR1 and CDR2: SNHLY and FYNNEI. V was pared by 4 bases and J by 6 bases, with 19 bases between.

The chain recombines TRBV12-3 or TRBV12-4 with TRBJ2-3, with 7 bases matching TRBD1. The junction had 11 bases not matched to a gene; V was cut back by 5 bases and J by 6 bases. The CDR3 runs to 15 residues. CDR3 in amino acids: CASSQKRGLWDTQYF. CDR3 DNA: TGTGCCAGCAGTCAAAAAAGGGGGCTATGGGATACGCAGTATTTT.

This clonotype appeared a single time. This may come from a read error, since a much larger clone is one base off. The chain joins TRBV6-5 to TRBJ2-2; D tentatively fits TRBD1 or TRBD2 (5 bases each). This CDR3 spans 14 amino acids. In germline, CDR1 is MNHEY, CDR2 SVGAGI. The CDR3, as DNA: TGTGCCAGCAGGCCCCTCCGGGGCACCGGGGAGCTGGTTTTT. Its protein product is CASRPLRGTGELVF.

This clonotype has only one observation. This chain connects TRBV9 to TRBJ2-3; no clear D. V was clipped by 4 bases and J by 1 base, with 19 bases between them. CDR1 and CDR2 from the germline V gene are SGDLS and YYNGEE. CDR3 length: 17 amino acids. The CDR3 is CASSNIRLPRGTDTQYF. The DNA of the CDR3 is TGTGCCAGCAGCAACATCAGGTTACCTAGGGGCACAGATACGCAGTATTTT.

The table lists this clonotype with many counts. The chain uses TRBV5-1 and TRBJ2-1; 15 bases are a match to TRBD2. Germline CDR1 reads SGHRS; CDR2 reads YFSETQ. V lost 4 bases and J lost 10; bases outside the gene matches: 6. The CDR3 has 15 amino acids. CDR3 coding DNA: TGCGCCAGCAGCGGGGGACTAGCGGGGGGAAAAGAGCAGTTCTTC. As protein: CASSGGLAGGKEQFF.

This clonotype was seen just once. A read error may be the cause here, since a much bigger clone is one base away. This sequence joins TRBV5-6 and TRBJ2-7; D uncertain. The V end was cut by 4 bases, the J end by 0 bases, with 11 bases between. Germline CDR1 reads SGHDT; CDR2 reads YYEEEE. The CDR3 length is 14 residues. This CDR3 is CASSPCKNSYEQYF. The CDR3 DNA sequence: TGTGCCAGCAGCCCTTGCAAGAACTCCTACGAGCAGTACTTC. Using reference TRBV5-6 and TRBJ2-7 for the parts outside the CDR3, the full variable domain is DAGVTQSPTHLIKTRGQQVTLRCSPKSGHDTVSWYQQALGQGPQFIFQYYEEEERQRGNFPDRFSGHQFPNYSSELNVNALLLGDSALYLCASSPCKNSYEQYFGPGTRLTVT.

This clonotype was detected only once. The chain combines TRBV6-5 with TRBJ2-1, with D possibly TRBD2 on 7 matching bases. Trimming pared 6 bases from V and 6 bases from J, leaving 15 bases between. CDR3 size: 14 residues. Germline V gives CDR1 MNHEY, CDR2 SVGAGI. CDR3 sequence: CASSYGGGGNEQFF. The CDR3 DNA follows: TGTGCCAGCAGCTACGGGGGAGGGGGCAATGAGCAGTTCTTC.

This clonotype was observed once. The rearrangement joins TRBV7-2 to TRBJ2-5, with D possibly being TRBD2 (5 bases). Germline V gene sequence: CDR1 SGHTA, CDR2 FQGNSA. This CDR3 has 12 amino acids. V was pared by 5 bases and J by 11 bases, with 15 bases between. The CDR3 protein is CASSIQRGGQYF. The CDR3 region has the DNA TGTGCCAGCAGCATACAGCGTGGCGGGCAGTACTTC.

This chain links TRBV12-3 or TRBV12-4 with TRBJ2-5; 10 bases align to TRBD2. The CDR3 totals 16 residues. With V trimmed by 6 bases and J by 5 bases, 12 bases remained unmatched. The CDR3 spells CASSPALSSGGETQYF. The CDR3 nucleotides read TGTGCCAGCAGCCCAGCCTTGAGTAGCGGGGGGGAGACCCAGTACTTC.

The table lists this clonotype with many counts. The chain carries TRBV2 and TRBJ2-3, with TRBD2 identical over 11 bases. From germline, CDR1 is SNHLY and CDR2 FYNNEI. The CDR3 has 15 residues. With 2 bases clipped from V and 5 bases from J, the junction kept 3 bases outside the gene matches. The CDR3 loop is CASSETSGGVDTQYF. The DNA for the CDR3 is TGTGCCAGCAGTGAAACTAGCGGGGGCGTAGATACGCAGTATTTT.

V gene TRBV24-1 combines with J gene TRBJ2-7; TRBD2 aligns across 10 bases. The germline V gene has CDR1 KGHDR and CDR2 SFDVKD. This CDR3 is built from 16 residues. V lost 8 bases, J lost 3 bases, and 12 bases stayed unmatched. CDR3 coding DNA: TGTGCCACCATTAGTGACACTAGCGGGGTGATCTACGAGCAGTACTTC. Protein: CATISDTSGVIYEQYF.

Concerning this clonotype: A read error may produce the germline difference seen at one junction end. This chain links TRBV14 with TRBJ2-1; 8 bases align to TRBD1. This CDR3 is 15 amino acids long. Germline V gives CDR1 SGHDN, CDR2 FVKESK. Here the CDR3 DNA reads TGTGCCGGCAGCCTTTGGACAGGGACCTACAATGAGCAGTTCTTC. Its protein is CAGSLWTGTYNEQFF.

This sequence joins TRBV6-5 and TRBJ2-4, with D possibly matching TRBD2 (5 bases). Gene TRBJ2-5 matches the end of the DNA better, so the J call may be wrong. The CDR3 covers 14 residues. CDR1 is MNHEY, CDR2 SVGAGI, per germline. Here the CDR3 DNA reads TGTGCCAGCAGGCCGAGCGGTACCGGAGAGACCCAGTACTTC. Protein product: CASRPSGTGETQYF.

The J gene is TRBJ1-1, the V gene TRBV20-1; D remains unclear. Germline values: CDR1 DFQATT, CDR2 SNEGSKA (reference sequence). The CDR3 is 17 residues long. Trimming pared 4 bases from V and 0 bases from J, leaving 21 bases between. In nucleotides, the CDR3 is TGCAGTGCTACCAACGGGCGCGAACCCCACATGAACACTGAAGCTTTCTTT. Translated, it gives CSATNGREPHMNTEAFF.

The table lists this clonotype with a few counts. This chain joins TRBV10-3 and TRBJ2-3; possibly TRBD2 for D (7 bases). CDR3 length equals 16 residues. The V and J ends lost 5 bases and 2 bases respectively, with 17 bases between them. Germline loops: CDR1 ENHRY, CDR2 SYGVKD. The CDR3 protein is CAISRGAAGTTDTQYF. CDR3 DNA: TGTGCCATCAGTAGGGGGGCAGCGGGAACCACAGATACGCAGTATTTT.